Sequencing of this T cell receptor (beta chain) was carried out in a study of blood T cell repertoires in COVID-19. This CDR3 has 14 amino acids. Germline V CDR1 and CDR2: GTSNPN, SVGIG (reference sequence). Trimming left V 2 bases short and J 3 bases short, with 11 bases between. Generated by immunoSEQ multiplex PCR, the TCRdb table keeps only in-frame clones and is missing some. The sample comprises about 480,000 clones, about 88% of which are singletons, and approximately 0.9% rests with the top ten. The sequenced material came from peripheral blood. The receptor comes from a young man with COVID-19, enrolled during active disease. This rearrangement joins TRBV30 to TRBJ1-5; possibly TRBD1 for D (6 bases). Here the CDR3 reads CAWSPGQLNQPQHF. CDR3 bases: TGTGCCTGGAGTCCTGGACAGCTCAATCAGCCCCAGCATTTT.